A selection of T cell receptor beta chains follows, all from one sample in a study of T cells in Graves' hyperthyroidism and ophthalmopathy. TCRdb analysed the multiplex PCR reads with MiXCR anew, one entry per CDR3 protein. The data contain fewer than 800,000 distinct CDR3 sequences, roughly 15% of them singletons. The specimen sequenced was blood. These receptors were collected from a man younger than 30 with Graves' hyperthyroidism. The CDR3 runs from the conserved cysteine through the conserved F or W. The D gene is left open where the match is weak.

TRBV12-3/TRBV12-4,TRBD1,CASKRTGAKNIQYF
TRBV27,NA,CASSLRAGRFNEQCF
TRBV12-3/TRBV12-4,TRBD2,CASSSQGAGMNSYEQYF
TRBV12-3/TRBV12-4,TRBD1,CASSLRTGRSFDSNQPQHF
TRBV28,NA,CASTPGGPAGNTIYF
TRBV3-1,NA,CASSHKEDNEQFF
TRBV9,NA,CASSPDVRVNTGELFF
TRBV12-3/TRBV12-4,NA,CASSWDSRDGYTF
TRBV12-3/TRBV12-4,NA,CASSLLRLGNIQYF
TRBV28,NA,CASSDRTLPGDEQFF
TRBV5-6,TRBD2,CASSYSGTRSTDTQYF
TRBV5-1,NA,CASSLGAYPNSGNTIYF
TRBV30,NA,CACTFRLNTEAFF
TRBV15,TRBD1,CATRGTGGAGYGYTF
TRBV3-1,TRBD2,CASSQVGVAGAGELFF
TRBV6-4,NA,CASPRRRNTEAFF
TRBV29-1,NA,CSVDGVGVTDTQYF
TRBV28,NA,CASSSTGKVYEQYF
TRBV24-1,NA,CATSLGGGYDTGELFF
TRBV7-9,NA,CAVGQTYEQYF
TRBV9,NA,CASSVGSLPDRYNEQFF
TRBV19,NA,CASSLLQVYNQPQHF
TRBV12-5,NA,CASGAGSGNTIYF
TRBV6-1,TRBD1,CASTPTGGPLGYTF
TRBV3-1,NA,CASSQDRVTYEQYF
TRBV27,NA,CASSRSGTQLYGYTF
TRBV12-3/TRBV12-4,NA,CASSLVGNRESGELFF
TRBV10-3,NA,CAIMETSGNEQFF
TRBV12-3/TRBV12-4,TRBD1,CASSFVFPGTGDRNTEAFF
TRBV7-3,NA,CASSTGPGNTIYF
TRBV24-1,NA,CATSDGPGHEQYF
TRBV30,NA,CAWRSSGLLTNTQYF
TRBV27,TRBD1,CASSQTGGLNYEQYF
TRBV28,NA,CASSSRRGSTDEQYF
TRBV19,TRBD1,CASSKGTAPNQPQHF
TRBV5-6,NA,CASSPSWGLAYEQYF
TRBV6-5,NA,CASSHRDPSLAFF
TRBV6-1,NA,CASSEGSGMGVSYGYTF
TRBV29-1,NA,CSVPRGVTGTDTQYF
TRBV20-1,TRBD1,CSARADRGYTYEQYF
TRBV7-2,TRBD2,CASSLEGGIQETQYF
TRBV20-1,NA,CSAREHTAITEAFF
TRBV5-1,TRBD2,CATATTSEGTQYF
TRBV12-3/TRBV12-4,TRBD1,CASSLNYGQARLTYEQYF
TRBV12-3/TRBV12-4,NA,CASSLRPQADTQYF
TRBV12-3/TRBV12-4,TRBD2,CASRLAGGREGNTGELFF
TRBV7-9,TRBD1,CASSPDRGRGGYTF
TRBV12-5,TRBD1,CASGLVLTGQAGNTIYF
TRBV28,TRBD1,CASSFPGQLNQPQHF
TRBV29-1,NA,CSVVGGNEQFF
TRBV6-2/TRBV6-3,TRBD2,CASSSLAGAGDTQYF
TRBV10-1,NA,CASSDSRGAGETQYF
TRBV10-3,TRBD1,CAISHPGTAYEQYF
TRBV10-3,NA,CAIRRGVGTDTQYF
TRBV6-2/TRBV6-3,NA,CASSYIRYTEAFF
TRBV30,NA,CAWSPLGGSTDTQCF
TRBV25-1,NA,CASSGQGFSSYNEQFF
TRBV12-3/TRBV12-4,NA,CASSAGQWSYEQYF
TRBV5-1,TRBD2,CASSSGTRAGELFF
TRBV4-1,TRBD1,CASSHGQGGDEKLFF